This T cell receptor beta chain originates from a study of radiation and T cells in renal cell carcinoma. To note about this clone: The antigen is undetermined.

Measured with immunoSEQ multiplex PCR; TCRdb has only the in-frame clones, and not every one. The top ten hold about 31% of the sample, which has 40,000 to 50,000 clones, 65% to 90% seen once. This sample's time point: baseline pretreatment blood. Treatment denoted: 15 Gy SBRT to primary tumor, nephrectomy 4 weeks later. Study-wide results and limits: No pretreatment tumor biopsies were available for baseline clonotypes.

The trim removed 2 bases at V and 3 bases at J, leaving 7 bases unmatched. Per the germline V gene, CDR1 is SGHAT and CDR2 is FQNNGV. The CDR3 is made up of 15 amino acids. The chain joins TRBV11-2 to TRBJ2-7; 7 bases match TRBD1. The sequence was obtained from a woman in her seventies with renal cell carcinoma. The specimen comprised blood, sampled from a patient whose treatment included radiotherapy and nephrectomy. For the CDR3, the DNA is TGTGCCAGCAGCTTAAACTGGGACAGAGACTACGAGCAGTACTTC. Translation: CASSLNWDRDYEQYF.